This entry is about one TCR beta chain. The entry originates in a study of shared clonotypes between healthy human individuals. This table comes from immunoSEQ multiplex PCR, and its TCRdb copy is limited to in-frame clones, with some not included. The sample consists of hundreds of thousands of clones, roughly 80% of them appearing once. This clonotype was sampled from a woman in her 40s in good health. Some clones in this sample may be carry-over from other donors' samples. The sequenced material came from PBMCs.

Here the CDR3 reads CASSPGTSGIGDTQYF. CDR3 coding DNA: TGTGCCAGCAGCCCCGGGACTAGCGGGATAGGGGATACGCAGTATTTT. This rearrangement joins TRBV7-9 to TRBJ2-3; 13 bases align to TRBD2. The CDR3 has 16 residues. V was pared by 5 bases and J by 6 bases, with 8 bases of the junction left unmatched. Per the germline V gene, CDR1 is SEHNR and CDR2 is FQNEAQ (reference sequence).